Sequencing of this TCR beta chain was carried out in a study of TIL therapy for anti-PD-1-resistant metastatic lung cancer. The wider study: Patients had a median age of about 50 years (range about 35-85). Median tumor mutation burden was about 1.5 mutations per megabase.

As to time point: pre-treatment sample, taken before nivolumab and TIL therapy. Enrollment ran from 2017 to early 2020. There are a few counts of this clone. The immunoSEQ assay was v3. Survey-level samples got approximately 1.8 million read pairs; deep-level samples got roughly 4.5-6.5 million. Measured with immunoSEQ multiplex PCR; TCRdb has only the in-frame clones, and not every one. The sample contains tens of thousands of clones, 74% of which appear only once. V was cut by 7 bases and J by 4 bases, with 22 bases left in between. From germline, CDR1 is LNHDA and CDR2 SQIVND (reference sequence). The CDR3 has 16 amino acids.

Sequenced here: blood, sampled at baseline. V and J are TRBV19 and TRBJ1-1, with a weak D call TRBD1 (5 bases). The sequence came from a woman aged 30 to 85 with non-small cell lung cancer. CDR3 sequence: CASTPGRGWRSTEAFF. CDR3 in DNA: TGTGCCAGTACTCCAGGGCGGGGTTGGCGTAGCACTGAAGCTTTCTTT.